The next 32 T cell receptor beta chains were all read from a single sample in a study of early T cells in non-severe SARS-CoV-2 infection. TCRdb analysed the 5' RACE reads with MiXCR anew, one entry per CDR3 protein. The table shows 60,000 to 70,000 distinct CDR3 sequences, with around 4.6% occurring only once. Sequencing was carried out using whole blood. These receptors were collected from an adult who was a healthcare worker with PCR-confirmed SARS-CoV-2 infection or an uninfected control (not recorded which).

This clonotype was found many times. The chain links TRBV3-1 to TRBJ1-5; tentatively, D is TRBD1 (6 bases). There are 13 residues in the CDR3. The germline V and J ends were trimmed by 4 bases and 7 bases, with 11 bases remaining between them. Germline values: CDR1 LGHDT, CDR2 YNNKEL (reference sequence). The CDR3 DNA reads TGTGCCAGCAGCCCGGGGGCGGGCCAGCCCCAGCATTTT. Its translation is CASSPGAGQPQHF.

This clonotype was recorded at least ten times. The chain joins TRBV10-3 to TRBJ2-1; 8 bases fit TRBD2. The CDR3 runs 15 residues. CDR1 is ENHRY, CDR2 SYGVKD, per germline. V was clipped by 8 bases and J by 4 bases; unmatched bases: 10. CDR3 nucleotides: TGTGCCATCTCCTCGCGGGAGCGGGGGTACAATGAGCAGTTCTTC. It encodes CAISSRERGYNEQFF.

Ten or more counts support this clonotype. The chain couples TRBV5-4 to TRBJ2-3; D is unclear. V was clipped by 1 base and J by 7 bases, with 13 bases between them. The CDR3 runs 14 residues. Per the germline V gene, CDR1 is SGHNT and CDR2 is YYREEE (reference sequence). CDR3 amino acids: CASSLPGSPNTQYF. The CDR3 DNA is TGTGCCAGCAGCTTGCCTGGCTCGCCAAATACGCAGTATTTT.

At least ten counts were recorded for this clonotype. V is TRBV24-1 and J is TRBJ1-2, with TRBD1 matching over 7 bases. Germline V CDR1 and CDR2: KGHDR, SFDVKD. The CDR3 length is 12 residues. V shed 9 bases and J 4 bases; nucleotides not matched to a gene: 4. The CDR3 DNA follows: TGTGCCACCGACCGGGACAGCTATGGCTACACCTTC. Protein: CATDRDSYGYTF.

This clonotype was seen repeatedly, ten times or more. This rearrangement joins TRBV20-1 to TRBJ2-3; TRBD1 might be the D (5 bases). CDR3 size: 15 residues. The V gene's germline CDR1 is DFQATT and CDR2 SNEGSKA (reference sequence). V lost 3 bases, J lost 1 base, and 14 bases lay in between. The CDR3 sequence: CSASGSGARTDTQYF. As DNA, the CDR3 is TGCAGTGCTAGCGGCTCTGGGGCCCGCACAGATACGCAGTATTTT.

This clonotype was seen repeatedly, ten times or more. V and J are TRBV10-3 and TRBJ1-5; D call uncertain. V gave up 4 bases and J gave up 4 bases, with 8 bases separating them. CDR3 length equals 13 residues. The germline V gene has CDR1 ENHRY and CDR2 SYGVKD. The CDR3 DNA is TGTGCCATCAGTGTGGCAATAAATCAGCCCCAGCATTTT. It is translated as CAISVAINQPQHF.

The table lists this clonotype with many counts. The CDR3 loop is CASSQNGLSYEQYF. The CDR3 DNA reads as TGTGCCAGCAGCCAGAACGGTCTCTCCTACGAGCAGTACTTC. The chain has TRBV3-1 and TRBJ2-7, with D unresolved. CDR3 length: 14 amino acids. The germline CDR1 and CDR2 sequences are LGHDT and YNNKEL (reference sequence). Trimming cost V 3 bases and J 0 bases, with 9 bases left between them.

This clonotype was seen many times. The chain couples TRBV15 to TRBJ2-7; D may be TRBD1 (6 bases). Per germline, CDR1 LNHNV and CDR2 YYDKDF (reference sequence). V dropped 0 bases and J dropped 4 bases, with 10 bases sitting between them. The CDR3 runs 14 residues. CDR3 residues: CATSRDLDRYEQYF. CDR3 coding DNA: TGTGCCACCAGCAGAGATCTGGACAGATACGAGCAGTACTTC.

This clonotype was detected only a few times. The rearrangement uses TRBV19 and TRBJ2-7; D tentatively reads TRBD1 or TRBD2 (6 bases each). The V gene lost 3 bases and the J gene lost 3 bases, with 15 bases spanning the gap. The CDR3 runs to 15 residues. CDR1 is LNHDA and CDR2 is SQIVND in the germline V gene (reference sequence). This CDR3 is CASSIEGGRFYEQYF. The CDR3, as DNA: TGTGCCAGTAGTATTGAGGGGGGCCGGTTCTACGAGCAGTACTTC.

The chain carries TRBV20-1 and TRBJ2-1, with TRBD1 matching over 9 bases. Losses at the gene ends were 6 bases for V and 4 bases for J; bases not matched to a gene: 7. The CDR3 contains 14 residues. Germline CDR1 is DFQATT and CDR2 is SNEGSKA (reference sequence). The CDR3 protein is CSAPQGAGYNEQFF. CDR3 DNA: TGCAGTGCACCACAGGGGGCTGGTTACAATGAGCAGTTCTTC.

This clonotype has a count of ten or more. The V call is TRBV7-2, the J call TRBJ1-3, with D possibly matching TRBD1 (5 bases). Germline values: CDR1 SGHTA, CDR2 FQGNSA. The CDR3 is 12 amino acids. V dropped 1 base and J dropped 9 bases, with 7 bases sitting between them. The CDR3 sequence is CASSLDGGTIYF. The CDR3 region has the DNA TGTGCCAGCAGCTTAGATGGGGGCACCATATATTTT.

At least ten counts were recorded for this clonotype. This sequence joins TRBV7-9 and TRBJ1-2; TRBD1 matches 7 bases. CDR1 and CDR2 (germline): SEHNR, FQNEAQ (reference sequence). Losses at the gene ends were 5 bases for V and 5 bases for J; bases not matched to a gene: 5. The CDR3 contains 13 residues. CDR3 sequence reads: CASSKGGAYGYTF. CDR3 bases: TGTGCCAGCAGCAAAGGGGGCGCGTATGGCTACACCTTC.

The gene calls are TRBV6-2 or TRBV6-3 and TRBJ2-2; 9 bases agree with TRBD2. With 5 bases clipped from V and 2 bases from J, the junction kept 6 bases outside the gene matches. The CDR3 has 16 amino acids. Germline CDR1 and CDR2: MNHEY and SVGEGT. The CDR3 region is CASSRAGTSNTGELFF. In DNA form, the CDR3 reads TGTGCCAGCAGTCGTGCCGGGACTAGCAACACCGGGGAGCTGTTTTTT.

In this sample, this clonotype turned up many times. The CDR3 DNA sequence: TGTGCCAGCAGTTACCAGGGTTATAGCACAGATACGCAGTATTTT. Protein sequence: CASSYQGYSTDTQYF. This rearrangement joins TRBV6-6 to TRBJ2-3, with D possibly matching TRBD1 (5 bases). Germline CDR1 and CDR2: MNHNY and SVGAGI (reference sequence). The CDR3 covers 15 residues. V lost 2 bases, J lost 0 bases, and 9 bases lay in between.

The chain employs TRBV19 and TRBJ2-3; D is unresolved. Deletions cut 0 bases from V and 4 bases from J, with 14 bases between. The CDR3 sequence is 16 residues long. Germline CDR1 LNHDA, CDR2 SQIVND (reference sequence). This CDR3 is CASSIDLDPGPDTQYF. The CDR3 DNA follows: TGTGCCAGTAGTATAGATTTGGACCCGGGCCCAGATACGCAGTATTTT. Using reference TRBV19 and TRBJ2-3 for the parts outside the CDR3, the full variable domain is DGGITQSPKYLFRKEGQNVTLSCEQNLNHDAMYWYRQDPGQGLRLIYYSQIVNDFQKGDIAEGYSVSREKKESFPLTVTSAQKNPTAFYLCASSIDLDPGPDTQYFGPGTRLTVL.

This clonotype has just a few counts. The chain couples TRBV19 to TRBJ2-2; no clear D gene. CDR3 size: 14 residues. Germline-derived CDR1 and CDR2 are LNHDA and SQIVND (reference sequence). V lost 2 bases and J lost 5, with 9 bases in between. Here the CDR3 reads CASSISPETGELFF. As DNA, the CDR3 is TGTGCCAGTAGTATAAGTCCGGAAACCGGGGAGCTGTTTTTT.

This clonotype showed up many times. The chain joins TRBV24-1 to TRBJ2-3; the match to TRBD1 covers 7 bases. This CDR3 contains 16 residues. Germline-derived CDR1 and CDR2 are KGHDR and SFDVKD. The trim removed 3 bases at V and 6 bases at J, leaving 11 bases unmatched. Here the CDR3 reads CATSDPTGSRRDTQYF. The CDR3 region has the DNA TGTGCCACCAGTGATCCGACAGGGAGTCGGCGCGATACGCAGTATTTT.

The table lists this clonotype with many counts. The chain couples TRBV27 to TRBJ1-4; 10 bases map to TRBD1. The CDR3 is made up of 16 amino acids. Germline V gene lookup returns CDR1 MNHEY and CDR2 SMNVEV (reference sequence). The V gene end was trimmed by 8 bases and the J gene end by 7 bases; junction bases not matched to a gene: 13. The CDR3, as DNA: TGTGCCAGCCCCCTCAACCGGACAGGGGGTGGTGAAAAACTGTTTTTT. Residues: CASPLNRTGGGEKLFF.

This clonotype occurred many times. This chain uses TRBV10-3 with TRBJ1-1, with a possible D match to TRBD1 (5 bases). The CDR3 totals 12 residues. CDR1 ENHRY and CDR2 SYGVKD come from the germline V gene. Trimming removed 3 bases from V and 11 bases from J, with 13 bases in between. In DNA, the CDR3 is TGTGCCATCAGTGATCGAGGGGCTGTTGCTTTCTTT. It encodes CAISDRGAVAFF.

This clonotype has a handful of counts. The CDR3, as DNA: TGCGCCAGCACCCAGGGAGGTAGTTTCGATGAGCAGTTCTTC. Translating gives CASTQGGSFDEQFF. This rearrangement joins TRBV5-1 to TRBJ2-1; tentative D call: TRBD2 (6 bases). There are 14 residues in the CDR3. The V and J ends lost 6 bases and 8 bases respectively, with 18 bases between them. Per the germline V gene, CDR1 is SGHRS and CDR2 is YFSETQ. Complete variable domain (other parts from reference TRBV5-1 and TRBJ2-1): KAGVTQTPRYLIKTRGQQVTLSCSPISGHRSVSWYQQTPGQGLQFLFEYFSETQRNKGNFPGRFSGRQFSNSRSEMNVSTLELGDSALYLCASTQGGSFDEQFFGPGTRLTVL.

In its sample, this clonotype was seen many times. This sequence joins TRBV11-2 and TRBJ2-5, with TRBD2 matching over 9 bases. Trimming at V came to 5 bases and at J to 5 bases, leaving 6 bases not matched to a gene. Germline V lookup: CDR1 SGHAT, CDR2 FQNNGV. The CDR3 runs 14 residues. CDR3 DNA: TGTGCCAGCAGCCCAGCGGGAGGTCGTGAGACCCAGTACTTC. The encoded protein is CASSPAGGRETQYF.

There are a few counts of this clonotype. J is TRBJ1-4 and V is TRBV2; D is perhaps TRBD1 (6 bases). V shed 3 bases and J shed 4 bases, with 12 bases lying between them. The CDR3 is 15 residues long. Germline CDR1 and CDR2: SNHLY and FYNNEI. DNA of the CDR3: TGTGCCAGCAGTGAGGAGACAGGCGTTAATGAAAAACTGTTTTTT. Translating gives CASSEETGVNEKLFF.

The table lists this clonotype with a few counts. The chain recombines TRBV11-2 with TRBJ2-7; the D is unclear. With 5 bases removed from V and 1 base from J, the gap between germline ends came to 9 bases. The CDR3 runs 13 residues. Germline V gives CDR1 SGHAT, CDR2 FQNNGV. The CDR3 nucleotides are TGTGCCAGCAGCACATCAGTATCCTACGAGCAGTACTTC. Translating gives CASSTSVSYEQYF.

This clonotype occurred many times. The rearrangement uses TRBV10-3 and TRBJ2-7; D gene ambiguous. CDR1 and CDR2 from the germline V gene are ENHRY and SYGVKD. Trimming left V 2 bases short and J 4 bases short, with 3 bases between. The CDR3 loop spans 11 amino acids. The CDR3 spells CAISEGYEQYF. Here the CDR3 DNA reads TGTGCCATCAGTGAGGGATACGAGCAGTACTTC.

This clonotype was seen at least ten times. V gene TRBV4-3 combines with J gene TRBJ1-6; TRBD1 is a possible D gene (5 bases). The germline V gene encodes CDR1 LGHNA and CDR2 YSLEER. The CDR3 covers 15 residues. Trimming left V 0 bases short and J 10 bases short, with 13 bases between. The CDR3 region is CASSQDIRDDSPLHF. The CDR3, as DNA: TGCGCCAGCAGCCAAGATATCAGGGATGACTCACCCCTCCACTTT.

The rearrangement uses TRBV6-1 and TRBJ2-5; D is unresolved. Germline V lookup: CDR1 MNHNS, CDR2 SASEGT. The CDR3 spans 14 residues. V was shortened by 2 bases and J by 5 bases, with 12 bases between the two germline ends. The CDR3 sequence is CASSEPGVMETQYF. CDR3 nucleotides: TGTGCCAGCAGTGAACCGGGTGTTATGGAGACCCAGTACTTC.

In its sample, this clonotype was seen a few times. The V and J genes are TRBV20-1 and TRBJ2-3; D ambiguous. The CDR3 length is 13 residues. Looked up from germline, CDR1 is DFQATT and CDR2 is SNEGSKA (reference sequence). V was pared by 3 bases and J by 6 bases, with 13 bases between. The CDR3 is CSARSLMVDTQYF. As DNA, the CDR3 is TGCAGTGCTAGGTCCCTTATGGTGGATACGCAGTATTTT.

This clonotype was counted many times. The CDR3 loop reads CASGRLAANTGELFF. The CDR3 region has the DNA TGTGCCAGCGGGAGACTAGCTGCGAACACCGGGGAGCTGTTTTTT. The gene calls are TRBV2 and TRBJ2-2; 7 bases line up with TRBD2. CDR1 is SNHLY and CDR2 is FYNNEI in the germline V gene. This CDR3 contains 15 residues. V shed 8 bases, J shed 0 bases, and the junction held 6 bases outside the gene matches.

This clonotype has just a few counts. CDR3 bases: TGTGCCAGCAGGGGGGTAGGGGCGGATTCCTACAATGAGCAGTTCTTC. As protein: CASRGVGADSYNEQFF. The chain carries TRBV27 and TRBJ2-1; D possibly uses TRBD1 or TRBD2 (5 bases each). In germline, CDR1 is MNHEY, CDR2 SMNVEV (reference sequence). The CDR3 consists of 16 residues. V lost 6 bases and J 1 base, leaving 16 bases between the germline ends.

This clonotype was picked up many times. This sequence joins TRBV12-3 or TRBV12-4 and TRBJ2-7; TRBD2 matches 7 bases. This CDR3 contains 14 residues. With 3 bases clipped from V and 4 bases from J, the junction kept 6 bases outside the gene matches. In DNA, the CDR3 is TGTGCCAGCAGTTTCCGGACTAGATCGTACGAGCAGTACTTC. This gives the protein CASSFRTRSYEQYF.

This clonotype occurred many times. The chain employs TRBV3-1 and TRBJ1-4; D may be TRBD1 (5 bases). The germline V gene has CDR1 LGHDT and CDR2 YNNKEL (reference sequence). There are 12 residues in the CDR3. Deletions cut 4 bases from V and 9 bases from J, with 9 bases between. CDR3 coding DNA: TGTGCCAGCAGCCCCGGGGGACAAAAACTGTTTTTT. Translated, it gives CASSPGGQKLFF. Filled out from reference TRBV3-1 and TRBJ1-4, the complete variable domain reads DTAVSQTPKYLVTQMGNDKSIKCEQNLGHDTMYWYKQDSKKFLKIMFSYNNKELIINETVPNRFSPKSPDKAHLNLHINSLELGDSAVYFCASSPGGQKLFFGSGTQLSVL.

In its sample, this clonotype was seen many times. The chain is built from TRBV7-6 and TRBJ1-2; D remains unclear. The CDR3 covers 15 residues. Germline values: CDR1 SGHVS, CDR2 FNYEAQ. Trimming pared 2 bases from V and 0 bases from J, leaving 10 bases between. The CDR3 sequence: CASSLYSTTNYGYTF. The DNA for the CDR3 is TGTGCCAGCAGCTTATACAGCACGACTAACTATGGCTACACCTTC.